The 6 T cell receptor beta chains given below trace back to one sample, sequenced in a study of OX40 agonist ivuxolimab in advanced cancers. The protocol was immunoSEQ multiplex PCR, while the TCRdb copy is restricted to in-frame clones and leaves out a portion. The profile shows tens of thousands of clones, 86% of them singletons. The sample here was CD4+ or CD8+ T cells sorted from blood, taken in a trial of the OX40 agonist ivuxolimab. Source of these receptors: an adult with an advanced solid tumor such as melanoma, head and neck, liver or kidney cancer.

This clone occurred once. The CDR3 is CASSFRASGRVAKNIQYF. The CDR3 DNA reads as TGTGCCAGCAGCTTCAGGGCTAGCGGGAGGGTAGCCAAAAACATTCAGTACTTC. The chain carries TRBV11-2 and TRBJ2-4; 12 nucleotides agree with TRBD2. The V gene end was trimmed by 3 bases and the J gene end by 0 bases; junction bases not matched to a gene: 6. The CDR3 has 18 residues. CDR1 is SGHAT, CDR2 FQNNGV, per germline.

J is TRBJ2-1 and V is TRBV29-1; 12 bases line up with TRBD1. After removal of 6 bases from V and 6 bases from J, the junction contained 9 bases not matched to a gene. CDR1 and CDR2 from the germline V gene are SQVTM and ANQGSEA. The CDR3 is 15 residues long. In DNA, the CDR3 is TGCAGCGTCCAAAGGGACAGGGGGCCTCCCAATGAGCAGTTCTTC. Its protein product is CSVQRDRGPPNEQFF.

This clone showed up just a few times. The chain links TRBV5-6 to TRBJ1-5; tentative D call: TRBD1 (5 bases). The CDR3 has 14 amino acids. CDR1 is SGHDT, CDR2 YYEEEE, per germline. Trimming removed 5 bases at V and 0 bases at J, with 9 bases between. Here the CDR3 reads CASSLRGSNQPQHF. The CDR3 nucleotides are TGTGCCAGCAGTCTAAGGGGTAGCAATCAGCCCCAGCATTTT.

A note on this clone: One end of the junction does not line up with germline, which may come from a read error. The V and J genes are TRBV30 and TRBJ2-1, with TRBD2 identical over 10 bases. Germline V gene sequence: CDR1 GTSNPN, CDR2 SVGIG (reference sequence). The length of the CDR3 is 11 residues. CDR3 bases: TGTGCCTGGGGGCCTCTAGCGGGAGCTGTCTTC. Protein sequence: CAWGPLAGAVF.

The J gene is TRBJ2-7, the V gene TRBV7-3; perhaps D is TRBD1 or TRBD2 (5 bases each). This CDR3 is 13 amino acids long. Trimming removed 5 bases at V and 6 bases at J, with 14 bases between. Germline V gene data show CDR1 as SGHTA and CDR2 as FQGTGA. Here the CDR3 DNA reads TGTGCCAGCAGCATCGACCAGAGGGGCGAGCAGTACTTC. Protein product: CASSIDQRGEQYF.

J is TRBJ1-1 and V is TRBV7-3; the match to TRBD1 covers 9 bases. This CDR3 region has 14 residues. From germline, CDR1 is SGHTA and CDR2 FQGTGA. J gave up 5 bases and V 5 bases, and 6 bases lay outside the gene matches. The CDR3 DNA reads TGTGCCAGCAGCCTAGGGACAGGGCGAACTGAAGCTTTCTTT. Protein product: CASSLGTGRTEAFF.